These 27 T cell receptor beta chains were all obtained from the same sample, sequenced in a study of control samples from healthy donors and cancer patients. Sequenced by immunoSEQ multiplex PCR; TCRdb stores in-frame clones only, minus some. The table has 97,000 or so clones, about 90% seen once. Sample: blood. These receptors were obtained from a woman younger than 30 in good health.

The V gene is TRBV14, the J gene TRBJ1-1; 7 bases fit TRBD1. The CDR3 is 13 amino acids. CDR1 is SGHDN and CDR2 is FVKESK in the germline V gene. V shed 0 bases and J 13 bases; nucleotides not matched to a gene: 8. CDR3 nucleotide sequence: TGTGCCAGCAGCCAAGATCGGGGGGGACAGTATTTCTTT. It codes for CASSQDRGGQYFF.

The V and J genes are TRBV28 and TRBJ1-2, with TRBD1 matching 8 bases. The CDR3 loop spans 17 amino acids. Germline loops: CDR1 MDHEN, CDR2 SYDVKM. Trimming at V came to 6 bases and at J to 0 bases, leaving 12 bases not matched to a gene. CDR3 bases: TGTGCCAGCAGCTACAGACTACAGGGGGACTCTAACTATGGCTACACCTTC. Protein product: CASSYRLQGDSNYGYTF.

V usage is TRBV9 and J usage is TRBJ2-7; D assignment may be TRBD1 or TRBD2 (5 bases each). The V and J ends lost 4 bases and 2 bases respectively, with 16 bases between them. Per the germline V gene, CDR1 is SGDLS and CDR2 is YYNGEE. There are 15 residues in the CDR3. The DNA for the CDR3 is TGTGCCAGCAGCCTGGGACCCAGAGGCGCCTACGAGCAGTACTTC. Translation gives CASSLGPRGAYEQYF.

In this sample, this clone turned up once. At one of its ends the junction is not consistent with the germline gene, which may arise from a read error. This chain links TRBV10-2 with TRBJ2-1; 7 bases line up with TRBD1. The CDR3 is 15 amino acids. In germline, CDR1 is WSHSY, CDR2 SAAADI. CDR3 protein: CASNGQALTYSEQFF. Here the CDR3 DNA reads TGCGCCAGCAATGGACAGGCCTTAACCTACAGTGAGCAGTTCTTC.

This chain uses TRBV24-1 with TRBJ1-2; 8 bases are shared with TRBD1. CDR1 KGHDR and CDR2 SFDVKD come from the germline V gene. V lost 3 bases and J lost 8; bases outside the gene matches: 7. This CDR3 has 14 amino acids. CDR3 nucleotides: TGTGCCACCAGTGATGCTGGACAGGGCCACGGCTACACCTTC. This encodes CATSDAGQGHGYTF.

This clone came up once. The chain combines TRBV5-1 with TRBJ1-1; the D is unclear. The germline gives CDR1 SGHRS, CDR2 YFSETQ. Trimming took 0 bases from V and 6 from J, leaving 12 bases between them. This CDR3 is built from 14 residues. This CDR3 is CASSLVGPPAEAFF. The CDR3 DNA reads TGCGCCAGCAGCTTGGTGGGCCCACCCGCTGAAGCTTTCTTT.

V and J are TRBV12-3 or TRBV12-4 and TRBJ2-5; perhaps D is TRBD1 or TRBD2 (5 bases each). V was shortened by 10 bases and J by 6 bases, with 15 bases between the two germline ends. The CDR3 is 12 residues long. DNA for the CDR3: TGTGCCACCTTGGGGGATCGAAAGACCCAGTACTTC. This translates into CATLGDRKTQYF.

The chain has TRBV10-2 and TRBJ2-7, with 12 bases aligning to TRBD2. Germline CDR1 is WSHSY and CDR2 is SAAADI. V lost 9 bases to trimming and J lost 3 bases; unmatched junction nucleotides: 3. The CDR3 consists of 13 residues. This CDR3 is CASRTSGVYEQYF. The CDR3 DNA sequence: TGCGCCAGTAGGACTAGCGGGGTCTACGAGCAGTACTTC.

This clone was seen a handful of times. The genes are TRBV19 and TRBJ2-3, with 8 bases that match TRBD1. The J segment lost 1 base and the V segment lost 9 bases, leaving 9 bases of the junction unmatched. Per germline, CDR1 LNHDA and CDR2 SQIVND (reference sequence). The CDR3 consists of 15 residues. The CDR3 DNA reads TGTGCCAGCACACCGACAGGGGCAGGCACAGATACGCAGTATTTT. Protein sequence: CASTPTGAGTDTQYF. Variable domain in full (rest from reference TRBV19 and TRBJ2-3): DGGITQSPKYLFRKEGQNVTLSCEQNLNHDAMYWYRQDPGQGLRLIYYSQIVNDFQKGDIAEGYSVSREKKESFPLTVTSAQKNPTAFYLCASTPTGAGTDTQYFGPGTRLTVL.

The J gene is TRBJ1-6, the V gene TRBV2; D remains unclear. Germline V gene lookup returns CDR1 SNHLY and CDR2 FYNNEI. The CDR3 spans 17 residues. Trimming took 4 bases from V and 0 from J, leaving 13 bases between them. For the CDR3, the DNA is TGTGCCAGCAGTGCGTCCTTAAGTAGCTCCTATAATTCACCCCTCCACTTT. Amino acids: CASSASLSSSYNSPLHF.

The V call is TRBV20-1, the J call TRBJ1-1; the match to TRBD1 covers 9 bases. Germline lookup yields CDR1 DFQATT and CDR2 SNEGSKA (reference sequence). The CDR3 is 19 residues long. Trimming at V came to 3 bases and at J to 4 bases, leaving 21 bases not matched to a gene. The CDR3 bases are TGCAGTGCTAGTAGGCTGGTTCTTGGACAGGGGAAAAGGGGCACTGAAGCTTTCTTT. Protein sequence: CSASRLVLGQGKRGTEAFF.

This clone was found once. The V and J genes are TRBV30 and TRBJ1-2; D is uncertain. This CDR3 comprises 14 residues. Looked up from germline, CDR1 is GTSNPN and CDR2 is SVGIG (reference sequence). V shed 5 bases and J shed 7 bases, with 20 bases lying between them. The CDR3 DNA reads as TGTGCCTGGGGGAAAGCGGGCTCCGCTGCTGGCTACACCTTC. Amino acids: CAWGKAGSAAGYTF.

This rearrangement joins TRBV2 to TRBJ1-2, with no clear D. Per germline, CDR1 SNHLY and CDR2 FYNNEI. V shed 7 bases and J shed 6 bases, with 18 bases lying between them. The CDR3 extends over 14 amino acids. As DNA, the CDR3 is TGTGCCAGCACTTCCCAATTCAGGTGGGATGGCTACACCTTC. This translates into CASTSQFRWDGYTF.

V usage is TRBV6-6 and J usage is TRBJ2-7; no clear D gene. Trimming removed 6 bases from V and 6 bases from J, with 12 bases in between. From germline, CDR1 is MNHNY and CDR2 SVGAGI (reference sequence). The length of the CDR3 is 12 residues. The CDR3 DNA sequence: TGTGCCAGCAGCCAGTTGGGATCCGAGCAGTACTTC. It specifies CASSQLGSEQYF.

V gene TRBV5-1 combines with J gene TRBJ2-7, with 9 bases fitting TRBD1. CDR1 is SGHRS and CDR2 is YFSETQ in the germline V gene. The CDR3 length is 13 residues. V lost 7 bases to trimming and J lost 0 bases; unmatched junction nucleotides: 2. The CDR3 region is CASRDRVSYEQYF. The CDR3 DNA sequence: TGCGCCAGCCGGGACAGGGTCTCCTACGAGCAGTACTTC.

The CDR3 spells CASSLAGAGGETQYF. The CDR3 region has the DNA TGTGCCAGCAGCTTGGCCGGGGCAGGGGGGGAGACCCAGTACTTC. The chain couples TRBV5-4 to TRBJ2-5, with D possibly TRBD1 on 7 matching bases. The length of the CDR3 is 15 residues. Trimming pared 0 bases from V and 5 bases from J, leaving 14 bases between. CDR1 and CDR2 (germline): SGHNT, YYREEE (reference sequence).

The chain is built from TRBV7-2 and TRBJ2-3; 8 bases line up with TRBD1. This CDR3 is built from 13 residues. Per the germline V gene, CDR1 is SGHTA and CDR2 is FQGNSA. After removal of 1 base from V and 7 bases from J, the junction contained 1 base not matched to a gene. The CDR3: CASSLGQGNTQYF. The CDR3 region has the DNA TGTGCCAGCAGCTTAGGACAGGGGAATACGCAGTATTTT. Together with reference TRBV7-2 and TRBJ2-3, the CDR3 gives the full variable domain: GAGVSQSPSNKVTEKGKDVELRCDPISGHTALYWYRQSLGQGLEFLIYFQGNSAPDKSGLPSDRFSAERTGGSVSTLTIQRTQQEDSAVYLCASSLGQGNTQYFGPGTRLTVL.

J is TRBJ2-7 and V is TRBV13, with TRBD2 matching 10 bases. The V and J ends lost 5 bases and 6 bases, in that order; junction bases with no gene match: 4. This CDR3 is built from 13 residues. Germline V gene lookup returns CDR1 PRHDT and CDR2 FYEKMQ (reference sequence). The CDR3 DNA reads as TGTGCCAGCAGCCTCAGACTAGCGGGCGAGCAGTACTTC. Its protein is CASSLRLAGEQYF.

V gene TRBV24-1 combines with J gene TRBJ2-1, with 7 nucleotides matching TRBD2. Germline CDR1 and CDR2: KGHDR and SFDVKD. CDR3 length equals 16 residues. The V gene end was trimmed by 0 bases and the J gene end by 6 bases; junction bases not matched to a gene: 7. The DNA for the CDR3 is TGTGCCACCAGTGATTTGGGTGGCGGGAGTCTCAATGAGCAGTTCTTC. Protein sequence: CATSDLGGGSLNEQFF.

V usage is TRBV19 and J usage is TRBJ2-7; D gene uncertain. V was shortened by 7 bases and J by 2 bases, with 15 bases between the two germline ends. Germline V CDR1 and CDR2: LNHDA, SQIVND (reference sequence). This CDR3 contains 14 residues. The CDR3 nucleotides are TGTGCCAGTAAGCACCGGGCCCATACCTACGAGCAGTACTTC. It translates to CASKHRAHTYEQYF.

The chain couples TRBV6-4 to TRBJ2-7; D unresolved. This CDR3 is built from 18 residues. V was cut by 2 bases and J by 4 bases, with 24 bases left in between. CDR1 is MRHNA, CDR2 SNTAGT, per germline. CDR3 in amino acids: CASSDRVLVRTGLYEQYF. For the CDR3, the DNA is TGTGCCAGCAGTGACCGTGTTTTAGTCAGAACGGGCCTTTACGAGCAGTACTTC.

The genes are TRBV19 and TRBJ1-2; D is possibly TRBD1 (5 bases). The CDR3 contains 12 residues. Germline V gene lookup returns CDR1 LNHDA and CDR2 SQIVND (reference sequence). V shed 2 bases and J shed 7 bases, with 8 bases lying between them. This CDR3 is CASSILQGGYTF. For the CDR3, the DNA is TGTGCCAGTAGTATACTTCAGGGTGGCTACACCTTC.

This chain joins TRBV5-4 and TRBJ2-2; D unclear. The CDR3 is 13 residues long. Germline lookup yields CDR1 SGHNT and CDR2 YYREEE (reference sequence). Trimming pared 1 base from V and 3 bases from J, leaving 4 bases between. CDR3 amino acids: CASSLTDTGELFF. CDR3 in DNA: TGTGCCAGCAGCTTGACTGACACCGGGGAGCTGTTTTTT. Complete variable domain (other parts from reference TRBV5-4 and TRBJ2-2): ETGVTQSPTHLIKTRGQQVTLRCSSQSGHNTVSWYQQALGQGPQFIFQYYREEENGRGNFPPRFSGLQFPNYSSELNVNALELDDSALYLCASSLTDTGELFFGEGSRLTVL.

The chain links TRBV7-9 to TRBJ2-5, with a weak D call TRBD2 (6 bases). This CDR3 region has 15 residues. Trimming shortened V by 1 base and J by 5 bases, and 14 bases separated the two germline ends. Germline V CDR1 and CDR2: SEHNR, FQNEAQ (reference sequence). The CDR3 bases are TGTGCCAGCAGCTTAGGGGCGGGGTACGGCGAGACCCAGTACTTC. Protein: CASSLGAGYGETQYF.

The gene calls are TRBV28 and TRBJ1-4, with TRBD1 matching over 7 bases. Germline CDR1 is MDHEN and CDR2 is SYDVKM. The CDR3 consists of 14 residues. J was trimmed by 8 bases and V by 5 bases; bases with no gene match: 8. The CDR3 nucleotides are TGTGCCAGCAGTGAACAGGGGAGGGAAGAAAAACTGTTTTTT. It translates to CASSEQGREEKLFF. The full variable domain, in which reference TRBV28 and TRBJ1-4 provide the parts outside the CDR3, is DVKVTQSSRYLVKRTGEKVFLECVQDMDHENMFWYRQDPGLGLRLIYFSYDVKMKEKGDIPEGYSVSREKKERFSLILESASTNQTSMYLCASSEQGREEKLFFGSGTQLSVL.

This clone came up once. The J gene is TRBJ2-3, the V gene TRBV6-4; tentative D call: TRBD1 (6 bases). The V and J ends lost 8 bases and 2 bases respectively, with 11 bases between them. Per germline, CDR1 MRHNA and CDR2 SNTAGT. The CDR3 is made up of 13 amino acids. CDR3 protein: CASSGDATDTQYF. The CDR3 nucleotides are TGTGCCAGCTCAGGGGATGCCACAGATACGCAGTATTTT.

This chain links TRBV27 with TRBJ2-7; 13 bases are shared with TRBD2. V lost 2 bases, J lost 2 bases, and 0 bases stayed unmatched. This CDR3 region has 15 residues. Looked up from germline, CDR1 is MNHEY and CDR2 is SMNVEV (reference sequence). The CDR3 spells CASSLTSGGAYEQYF. In nucleotides, the CDR3 is TGTGCCAGCAGTTTAACTAGCGGGGGGGCCTACGAGCAGTACTTC.